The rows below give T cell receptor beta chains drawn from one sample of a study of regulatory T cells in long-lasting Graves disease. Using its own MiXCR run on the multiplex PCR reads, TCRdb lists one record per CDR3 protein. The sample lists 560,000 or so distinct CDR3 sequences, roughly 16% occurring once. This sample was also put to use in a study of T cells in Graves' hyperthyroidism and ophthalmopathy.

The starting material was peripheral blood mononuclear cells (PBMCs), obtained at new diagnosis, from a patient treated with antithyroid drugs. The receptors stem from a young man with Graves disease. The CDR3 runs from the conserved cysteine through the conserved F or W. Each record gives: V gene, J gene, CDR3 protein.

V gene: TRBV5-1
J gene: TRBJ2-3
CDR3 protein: CASSSRGLRDTQYF

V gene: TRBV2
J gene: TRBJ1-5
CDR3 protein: CASSGGDRGQQPQHF

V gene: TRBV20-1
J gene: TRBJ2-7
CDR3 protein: CSARDEGTGVYEQYF

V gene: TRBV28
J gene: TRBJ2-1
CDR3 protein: CASSLFAGYYNEQFF

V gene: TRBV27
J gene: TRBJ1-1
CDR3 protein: CASSPWVGGNTEAFF

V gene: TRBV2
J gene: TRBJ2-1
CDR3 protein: CASSRTSGQYNEQFF

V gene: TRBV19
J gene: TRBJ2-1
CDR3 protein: CASSISSGINEQFF

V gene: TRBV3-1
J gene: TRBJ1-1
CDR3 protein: CASSQDISEAFF

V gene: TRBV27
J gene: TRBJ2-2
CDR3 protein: CASSQPGPSNTGELFF

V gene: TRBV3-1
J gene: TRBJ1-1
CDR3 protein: CASSQDGGRNTEAFF

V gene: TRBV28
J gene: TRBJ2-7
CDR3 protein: CASSLRSGPGYEQYF

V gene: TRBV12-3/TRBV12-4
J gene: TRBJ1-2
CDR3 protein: CASSLNYGYTF

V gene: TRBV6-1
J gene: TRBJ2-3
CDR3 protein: CASSEGTGRTDTQYF

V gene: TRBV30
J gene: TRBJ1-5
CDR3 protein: CAWSVARNQPQHF

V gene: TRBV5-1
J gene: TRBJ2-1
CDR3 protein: CASSERTGGSGIEFF

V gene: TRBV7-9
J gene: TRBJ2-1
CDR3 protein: CASSLGLGGTGIYNEQFF

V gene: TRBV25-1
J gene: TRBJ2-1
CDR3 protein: CASSQGATDYNEQFF

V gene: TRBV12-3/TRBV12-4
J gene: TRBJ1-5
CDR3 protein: CASSFRTGLNQPQHF

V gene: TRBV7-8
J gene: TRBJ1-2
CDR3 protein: CASSLVLRGGQGYTF

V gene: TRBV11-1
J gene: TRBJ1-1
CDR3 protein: CASSLDRDRVTEAFF

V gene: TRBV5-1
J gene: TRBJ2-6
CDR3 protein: CASSLDDGSGANVLTF

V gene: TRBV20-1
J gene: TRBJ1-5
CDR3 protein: CSANHGANQRLHF

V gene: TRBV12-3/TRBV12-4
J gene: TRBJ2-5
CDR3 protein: CASSLAGGLRETQYF

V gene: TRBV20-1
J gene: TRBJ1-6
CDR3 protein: CSASSGSYNSPLHF

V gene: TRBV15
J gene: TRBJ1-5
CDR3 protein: CATSRDTTRQISNQPQHF

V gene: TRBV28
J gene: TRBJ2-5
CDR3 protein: CASSRDFEETQYF

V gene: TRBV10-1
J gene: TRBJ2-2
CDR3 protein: CASSVAGEGAGELFF

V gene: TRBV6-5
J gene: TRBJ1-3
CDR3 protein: CASSYGVGRRSSGNTIYF